Below are 14 T cell receptor beta chains sequenced from a single sample in a study of T cells in localized non-small cell lung cancer. TCRdb's copy holds only in-frame clones and misses some; the assay was immunoSEQ multiplex PCR. The profile shows roughly 21,000 clones, approximately 84% of them singletons. The sample was peripheral blood, taken before any cancer treatment. The source is a man between 40 and 75 years old with stage I lung adenocarcinoma.

The rearrangement joins TRBV11-1 to TRBJ1-2; tentatively, D is TRBD1 (5 bases). CDR3 length: 13 residues. CDR1 is SGHAT and CDR2 is FQDESV in the germline V gene (reference sequence). V lost 1 base and J lost 6, with 9 bases in between. CDR3 residues: CASSLVPRDGYTF. CDR3 DNA: TGTGCCAGCAGCTTAGTACCCAGGGATGGCTACACCTTC. The complete variable domain, with remaining parts taken from reference TRBV11-1 and TRBJ1-2, reads EAEVAQSPRYKITEKSQAVAFWCDPISGHATLYWYRQILGQGPELLVQFQDESVVDDSQLPKDRFSAERLKGVDSTLKIQPAELGDSAMYLCASSLVPRDGYTFGSGTRLTVV.

This chain uses TRBV5-4 with TRBJ1-6; 9 bases are a match to TRBD1. The ends lost 4 bases at V and 9 bases at J; junction bases unmatched: 5. This CDR3 is 14 amino acids long. The germline V gene has CDR1 SGHNT and CDR2 YYREEE (reference sequence). The CDR3 here is CASSPRDRASPLHF. CDR3 bases: TGTGCCAGCAGCCCTCGGGACAGGGCTTCACCCCTCCACTTT.

The chain has TRBV7-2 and TRBJ1-5, with 7 bases lining up with TRBD1. The V gene's germline CDR1 is SGHTA and CDR2 FQGNSA. The CDR3 contains 15 residues. Trimming took 3 bases from V and 4 from J; bases not matched to a gene: 6. DNA of the CDR3: TGTGCCAGCAGCTTGTTCAGGGGGATTAATCAGCCCCAGCATTTT. This gives the protein CASSLFRGINQPQHF.

This chain links TRBV7-9 with TRBJ2-1, with D hard to call. The CDR3 extends over 13 amino acids. Germline-derived CDR1 and CDR2 are SEHNR and FQNEAQ (reference sequence). Trimming pared 8 bases from V and 0 bases from J, leaving 8 bases between. For the CDR3, the DNA is TGTGCCAGCGGGCGGAGCTCCTACAATGAGCAGTTCTTC. This translates into CASGRSSYNEQFF.

The rearrangement uses TRBV19 and TRBJ1-4; the match to TRBD1 covers 11 bases. This CDR3 comprises 14 residues. V shed 4 bases and J 10 bases; nucleotides not matched to a gene: 5. Germline V gene lookup returns CDR1 LNHDA and CDR2 SQIVND (reference sequence). The CDR3 DNA is TGTGCCAGTAGTACGGACAGGGGGCTTGGAAAACTGTTTTTT. Translating it yields CASSTDRGLGKLFF.

This clone was seen once. The gene calls are TRBV7-9 and TRBJ2-1; possibly TRBD2 for D (6 bases). The CDR3 is 13 residues long. With 5 bases removed from V and 8 bases from J, the gap between germline ends came to 13 bases. Germline values: CDR1 SEHNR, CDR2 FQNEAQ (reference sequence). This CDR3 is CASSPITSHEQFF. DNA of the CDR3: TGTGCCAGCAGCCCCATTACTAGCCATGAGCAGTTCTTC.

This sequence joins TRBV9 and TRBJ2-5; no definite D call. The CDR3 length is 17 residues. Trimming took off 0 bases at V and 5 bases at J, with 20 bases between the two ends. Germline V gives CDR1 SGDLS, CDR2 YYNGEE. In DNA form, the CDR3 reads TGTGCCAGCAGCGTAGGGGCGGCGGACCTCCTCGGGGAGACCCAGTACTTC. This encodes CASSVGAADLLGETQYF.

This clone was seen only once. The chain is built from TRBV29-1 and TRBJ2-3; 7 bases fit TRBD1. CDR1 is SQVTM, CDR2 ANQGSEA, per germline. The junction had 3 bases not matched to a gene; V was cut back by 3 bases and J by 6 bases. CDR3 size: 12 residues. The CDR3 loop is CSVDEGADTQYF. The CDR3 DNA is TGCAGCGTTGATGAGGGGGCGGATACGCAGTATTTT.

V is TRBV5-4 and J is TRBJ2-5, with 7 bases fitting TRBD1. The CDR3 sequence is 15 residues long. V lost 4 bases to trimming and J lost 5 bases; unmatched junction nucleotides: 11. Germline CDR1 is SGHNT and CDR2 is YYREEE (reference sequence). The DNA of the CDR3 is TGTGCCAGCAGCACCAGACAGGGCCGATTGGAGACCCAGTACTTC. It yields the protein CASSTRQGRLETQYF.

The V and J genes are TRBV5-1 and TRBJ2-7; the D gene is possibly TRBD2 (6 bases). CDR1 is SGHRS and CDR2 is YFSETQ in the germline V gene. The CDR3 is made up of 14 amino acids. Between the trimmed V and J ends, which lost 4 bases and 1 base, there was a span of 12 bases. The CDR3, as DNA: TGCGCCAGCAGCGAACGGGACTTTTCCTACGAGCAGTACTTC. It translates to CASSERDFSYEQYF. The entire variable domain, with the rest obtained from reference TRBV5-1 and TRBJ2-7, is as follows: KAGVTQTPRYLIKTRGQQVTLSCSPISGHRSVSWYQQTPGQGLQFLFEYFSETQRNKGNFPGRFSGRQFSNSRSEMNVSTLELGDSALYLCASSERDFSYEQYFGPGTRLTVT.

This clone has only one observation. The V gene is TRBV21-1, the J gene TRBJ2-1; the table's D call of TRBD2 was not tested on the DNA. TRBV21-1 is flagged as a pseudogene. CDR3 length: 12 amino acids. The CDR3 reads CAPQRCSHEQFF. CDR3 bases: TGTGCCCCGCAGCGGTGTAGTCATGAGCAGTTCTTC.

The CDR3 DNA is TGTGCCAACGGACGGGAGGCAGATACGCAGTATTTT. Its translation is CANGREADTQYF. This chain links TRBV7-9 with TRBJ2-3, with 7 bases matching TRBD2. The CDR3 covers 12 residues. Germline V CDR1 and CDR2: SEHNR, FQNEAQ (reference sequence). J gave up 4 bases and V 10 bases, and 5 bases lay outside the gene matches.

V usage is TRBV6-6 and J usage is TRBJ2-3; maybe TRBD2 (6 bases). Germline V gene data show CDR1 as MNHNY and CDR2 as SVGAGI (reference sequence). V was cut by 9 bases and J by 0 bases, with 13 bases left in between. The CDR3 is 14 residues long. CDR3 sequence (DNA): TGTGCCAGTCGCGTTCGGGGGAGCACAGATACGCAGTATTTT. The encoded protein is CASRVRGSTDTQYF.

V usage is TRBV27 and J usage is TRBJ2-3; D gene unclear. From germline, CDR1 is MNHEY and CDR2 SMNVEV (reference sequence). The CDR3 consists of 14 residues. Trimming shortened V by 0 bases and J by 6 bases, and 10 bases separated the two germline ends. The CDR3 bases are TGTGCCAGCAGTTTATCGGGCACAGCGGATACGCAGTATTTT. As protein: CASSLSGTADTQYF.